A single sample gave rise to the 24 T cell receptor beta chains below, sequenced in a study of blood T cell repertoires in COVID-19. TCRdb keeps only in-frame clones here, not all; method: immunoSEQ multiplex PCR. The sample yields 55,000 to 75,000 clones, 84% seen once. Material for sequencing was peripheral blood. These receptor sequences come from a man aged 55 to 70 with COVID-19, enrolled during active disease.

The V gene is TRBV24-1, the J gene TRBJ2-5; 12 positions agree with TRBD2. The CDR3 has 16 residues. From germline, CDR1 is KGHDR and CDR2 SFDVKD. Trimming removed 4 bases from V and 2 bases from J; junction bases left unmatched: 4. The CDR3 here is CATSDPGLAGQETQYF. Here the CDR3 DNA reads TGTGCCACCAGTGACCCCGGACTAGCGGGACAAGAGACCCAGTACTTC.

The gene calls are TRBV5-1 and TRBJ2-1, with a possible D match to TRBD2 (6 bases). Between the trimmed V and J ends, which lost 5 bases and 6 bases, there was a span of 15 bases. The CDR3 is made up of 14 amino acids. CDR1 is SGHRS and CDR2 is YFSETQ in the germline V gene. CDR3 DNA sequence: TGCGCCAGCAGTTGGTCGGGGGATGGCAATGAGCAGTTCTTC. Translation: CASSWSGDGNEQFF.

The V call is TRBV29-1, the J call TRBJ1-2; tentatively, D is TRBD1 (6 bases). The CDR3 loop spans 13 amino acids. Germline V gives CDR1 SQVTM, CDR2 ANQGSEA. V was cut by 6 bases and J by 8 bases, with 19 bases left in between. This CDR3 is CSVQGDTGRGYTF. The CDR3 bases are TGCAGCGTCCAAGGGGACACGGGGCGAGGCTACACCTTC.

The rearrangement uses TRBV19 and TRBJ1-6; tentative D call: TRBD1 (6 bases). V shed 3 bases and J shed 8 bases, with 11 bases lying between them. The CDR3 has 14 amino acids. Germline lookup yields CDR1 LNHDA and CDR2 SQIVND (reference sequence). CDR3 sequence: CASSILTGDSPLHF. The CDR3 region has the DNA TGTGCCAGTAGTATTCTGACAGGCGATTCACCCCTCCACTTT.

The chain carries TRBV19 and TRBJ1-4; 8 positions match TRBD1. Trimming at V came to 5 bases and at J to 0 bases, leaving 2 bases not matched to a gene. This CDR3 contains 15 residues. Germline CDR1 and CDR2: LNHDA and SQIVND (reference sequence). The CDR3 region has the DNA TGTGCCAGTAGTGGACAGGGAGCAACTAATGAAAAACTGTTTTTT. Protein product: CASSGQGATNEKLFF.

The rearrangement joins TRBV7-3 to TRBJ2-5, with D possibly being TRBD2 (5 bases). This CDR3 has 15 amino acids. V was cut by 1 base and J by 4 bases, with 13 bases left in between. Germline CDR1 reads SGHTA; CDR2 reads FQGTGA. The CDR3 DNA follows: TGTGCCAGCAGCTTAAAAGGCCTAGCCGCAGAGACCCAGTACTTC. Residues: CASSLKGLAAETQYF.

The chain carries TRBV7-9 and TRBJ1-1; 7 bases are shared with TRBD1. The CDR3 length is 14 residues. Germline CDR1 SEHNR, CDR2 FQNEAQ (reference sequence). After removal of 5 bases from V and 5 bases from J, the junction contained 8 bases not matched to a gene. The DNA for the CDR3 is TGTGCCAGCAGCCCCTCCGAGGGGGCTACTGAAGCTTTCTTT. Protein: CASSPSEGATEAFF.

V and J are TRBV25-1 and TRBJ2-1; 7 nucleotides line up with TRBD2. V lost 5 bases, J lost 9 bases, and 16 bases stayed unmatched. Per the germline V gene, CDR1 is MGHDK and CDR2 is SYGVNS. The CDR3 runs to 16 residues. The CDR3: CASSRTSTPSHSEQFF. CDR3 coding DNA: TGTGCCAGCAGTCGGACTAGTACCCCTAGCCACAGTGAGCAGTTCTTC.

The chain links TRBV5-1 to TRBJ2-7, with D uncertain. Per germline, CDR1 SGHRS and CDR2 YFSETQ. The CDR3 extends over 15 amino acids. The V end lost 4 bases, the J end lost 2 bases, and 16 bases lay between the germline ends. The CDR3 region is CASSPGGRLTYEQYF. In nucleotides, the CDR3 is TGCGCCAGCAGCCCCGGTGGCAGGTTGACCTACGAGCAGTACTTC.

The chain links TRBV25-1 to TRBJ2-2; TRBD2 is a possible D gene (5 bases). Germline V CDR1 and CDR2: MGHDK, SYGVNS. There are 13 residues in the CDR3. The V end was cut by 9 bases, the J end by 2 bases, with 10 bases between. CDR3 sequence reads: CASRDYNTGELFF. In nucleotides, the CDR3 is TGTGCCAGTAGAGACTATAACACCGGGGAGCTGTTTTTT.

Here the CDR3 reads CASSLSAGVSNEQFF. CDR3 DNA: TGTGCCAGCAGCTTGTCAGCGGGGGTCTCCAATGAGCAGTTCTTC. The chain recombines TRBV5-6 with TRBJ2-1; 8 bases are a match to TRBD2. This CDR3 is 15 amino acids long. V trimming: 1 base; J trimming: 6 bases; junction bases outside the gene matches: 6. Germline V lookup: CDR1 SGHDT, CDR2 YYEEEE.

The table lists this clone with a count of one. J is TRBJ1-6 and V is TRBV19; 7 bases are shared with TRBD1. Germline V gene lookup returns CDR1 LNHDA and CDR2 SQIVND (reference sequence). V was pared by 8 bases and J by 7 bases, with 11 bases of the junction left unmatched. The length of the CDR3 is 15 residues. CDR3 nucleotides: TGTGCCAGTTGGACCCGCGGCAGGGGGAATTCACCCCTCCACTTT. It codes for CASWTRGRGNSPLHF.

The chain recombines TRBV28 with TRBJ1-2, with D uncertain. Germline V gene lookup returns CDR1 MDHEN and CDR2 SYDVKM. V lost 1 base and J lost 12, with 9 bases in between. This CDR3 is built from 11 residues. This CDR3 reads CASSLYGRNTF. The CDR3 nucleotides read TGTGCCAGCAGTTTATACGGCAGGAACACCTTC.

The genes are TRBV19 and TRBJ1-2; 7 bases line up with TRBD1. The junction had 1 base not matched to a gene; V was cut back by 1 base and J by 5 bases. The CDR3 covers 13 residues. Per the germline V gene, CDR1 is LNHDA and CDR2 is SQIVND (reference sequence). CDR3 DNA sequence: TGTGCCAGTAGTATAGCACAGGGGTATGGCTACACCTTC. It codes for CASSIAQGYGYTF.

V usage is TRBV5-1 and J usage is TRBJ2-3, with 7 bases fitting TRBD2. The CDR3 has 16 amino acids. The V and J ends lost 4 bases and 4 bases, in that order; junction bases with no gene match: 12. The germline V gene encodes CDR1 SGHRS and CDR2 YFSETQ. The CDR3 here is CASSPTGRGEADTQYF. The CDR3 region has the DNA TGCGCCAGCAGCCCTACGGGTCGGGGGGAGGCAGATACGCAGTATTTT.

V is TRBV6-5 and J is TRBJ2-7; TRBD1 aligns across 7 bases. The CDR3 spans 13 residues. The germline V gene encodes CDR1 MNHEY and CDR2 SVGAGI. V lost 8 bases to trimming and J lost 1 base; unmatched junction nucleotides: 5. The CDR3 loop reads CASSRDRSYEQYF. DNA of the CDR3: TGTGCCAGCTCCCGGGACAGATCCTACGAGCAGTACTTC.

This sequence joins TRBV4-2 and TRBJ2-1; TRBD2 matches 14 bases. Germline lookup yields CDR1 LGHNA and CDR2 YNFKEQ. J was trimmed by 4 bases and V by 4 bases; bases with no gene match: 6. This CDR3 spans 17 amino acids. The chain's CDR3 is CASSRGTSGGNYNEQFF. CDR3 nucleotide sequence: TGTGCCAGCAGCCGCGGGACTAGCGGGGGAAATTACAATGAGCAGTTCTTC.

This clone occurred once. The chain has TRBV12-2 and TRBJ2-5; TRBD2, the D gene given by the table, was not confirmed from the DNA. TRBV12-2 is shown as a pseudogene. The CDR3 consists of 16 residues. DNA of the CDR3: TGTGCAAGTCGCTTAGAGGAAAGCGGGGGGGGAGAGACCCAGTACTTC. It specifies CASRLEESGGGETQYF.

This clone appeared a few times. V and J are TRBV13 and TRBJ1-1; 7 bases fit TRBD1. V was clipped by 3 bases and J by 1 base; unmatched bases: 8. CDR3 length equals 16 residues. Germline CDR1 is PRHDT and CDR2 is FYEKMQ (reference sequence). The CDR3 region is CASSFGTGVANTEAFF. In DNA, the CDR3 is TGTGCCAGCAGCTTTGGAACAGGGGTGGCGAACACTGAAGCTTTCTTT.

This clone was observed a handful of times. The chain combines TRBV2 with TRBJ2-7, with TRBD1 matching 8 bases. The CDR3 has 16 residues. V gave up 5 bases and J gave up 0 bases; unmatched junction bases: 9. The germline V gene encodes CDR1 SNHLY and CDR2 FYNNEI. The CDR3 DNA is TGTGCCAGCAGTTCGCCCGGACAGGGAGGCTCCTACGAGCAGTACTTC. It is translated as CASSSPGQGGSYEQYF.

This clone was seen more than once but under ten times. CDR3 amino acids: CATSDLVGGNSGEQFF. CDR3 sequence (DNA): TGTGCCACCAGTGATTTGGTAGGGGGCAATAGTGGCGAGCAGTTCTTC. The rearrangement joins TRBV24-1 to TRBJ2-1; 7 bases align to TRBD1. CDR1 is KGHDR and CDR2 is SFDVKD in the germline V gene. V was pared by 0 bases and J by 10 bases, with 11 bases of the junction left unmatched. CDR3 length: 16 amino acids.

The chain is built from TRBV28 and TRBJ1-2; 8 nucleotides agree with TRBD1. V lost 1 base, J lost 2 bases, and 6 bases stayed unmatched. The length of the CDR3 is 16 residues. From germline, CDR1 is MDHEN and CDR2 SYDVKM. CDR3 DNA: TGTGCCAGCAGTTTATTGGCAGGGGGCAAAAACTATGGCTACACCTTC. Translating gives CASSLLAGGKNYGYTF.

This clone was detected only once. This sequence joins TRBV7-9 and TRBJ1-4; 7 bases match TRBD1. This CDR3 has 14 amino acids. V dropped 5 bases and J dropped 8; count of bases not matched to a gene: 8. CDR1 and CDR2 (germline): SEHNR, FQNEAQ (reference sequence). CDR3 region: CASSLGQLGEKLFF. Written as DNA, the CDR3 is TGTGCCAGCAGCCTGGGACAGCTGGGGGAAAAACTGTTTTTT.

The chain has TRBV18 and TRBJ1-4; tentative D call: TRBD1 (5 bases). V lost 2 bases and J lost 4, with 8 bases in between. The length of the CDR3 is 14 residues. Germline values: CDR1 KGHSH, CDR2 LQKENI. The CDR3 protein is CASSPDRLNEKLFF. The CDR3 bases are TGTGCCAGCTCACCAGACAGACTTAATGAAAAACTGTTTTTT.